This T cell receptor (beta chain) emerged from a study of cytomegalovirus exposure and HLA in healthy donors. Across the whole study: The same platform as the 650 to 700 first-cohort repertoires was used for the 130 or so validation repertoires, a later analysis reported. Regarding the study as a whole: Confirmation in vitro established that three CMV-associated chains were specific for CMV antigens. Later, an analysis found that TCR clusters from the first cohort tended to co-occur in the roughly 110 validation repertoires. High sensitivity and specificity were reportedly achieved when the classifier diagnosed cytomegalovirus status.

Regarding this clone: Its antigen is not identified.

The CDR3 contains 15 residues. V lost 0 bases to trimming and J lost 6 bases; unmatched junction nucleotides: 7. Per germline, CDR1 SGDLS and CDR2 YYNGEE. The method was immunoSEQ multiplex PCR; TCRdb's version includes in-frame clones alone and lacks a portion of them. The sample carries fewer than 120,000 clones, around nine tenths recorded once. The specimen sequenced was PBMCs. The sequence was obtained from a woman in her twenties or thirties in good health and CMV-seropositive. The rearrangement uses TRBV9 and TRBJ2-3; 7 bases fit TRBD2. The CDR3 protein is CASSVGQRGVDTQYF. Written as DNA, the CDR3 is TGTGCCAGCAGCGTAGGACAGCGGGGTGTCGATACGCAGTATTTT. Looking up the rest from reference TRBV9 and TRBJ2-3 gives the full variable domain: DSGVTQTPKHLITATGQRVTLRCSPRSGDLSVYWYQQSLDQGLQFLIQYYNGEERAKGNILERFSAQQFPDLHSELNLSSLELGDSALYFCASSVGQRGVDTQYFGPGTRLTVL.